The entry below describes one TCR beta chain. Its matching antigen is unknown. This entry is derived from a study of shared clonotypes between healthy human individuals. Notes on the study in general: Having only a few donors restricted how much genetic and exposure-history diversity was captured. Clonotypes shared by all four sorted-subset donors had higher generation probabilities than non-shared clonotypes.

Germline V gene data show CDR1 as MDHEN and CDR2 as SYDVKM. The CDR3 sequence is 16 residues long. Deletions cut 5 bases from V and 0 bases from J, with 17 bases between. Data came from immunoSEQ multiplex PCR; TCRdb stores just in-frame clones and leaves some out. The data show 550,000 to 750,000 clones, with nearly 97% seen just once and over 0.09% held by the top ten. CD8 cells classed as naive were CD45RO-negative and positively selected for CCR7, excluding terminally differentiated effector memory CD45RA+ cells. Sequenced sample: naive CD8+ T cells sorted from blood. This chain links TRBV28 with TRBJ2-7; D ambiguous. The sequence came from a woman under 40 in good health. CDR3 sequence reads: CASSNPSGRPSYEQYF. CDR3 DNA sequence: TGTGCCAGCAGTAACCCCTCCGGGCGCCCCTCCTACGAGCAGTACTTC.